Listed below are T cell receptor beta chains from one sample, sequenced in a study of T cell responses to AZD1222 COVID-19 vaccine. Sequenced by immunoSEQ multiplex PCR; TCRdb stores in-frame clones only, minus some. The repertoire holds 110,000 to 150,000 clones, approximately 90% seen once, with around 1.6% in the top ten. The input for sequencing was peripheral blood, taken on day 0 of AZD1222 vaccination. The receptor source for this set is an adult in good health. Both conserved end residues are trimmed from each CDR3.

J: TRBJ2-5; V: TRBV29-1; CDR3: STRTSGWETQY
J: TRBJ1-6; V: TRBV19; CDR3: AIGLGQPNSPLH
J: TRBJ2-1; V: TRBV27; CDR3: ASRGLYNEQF
J: TRBJ1-4; V: TRBV3-1/TRBV3-2; CDR3: ASSPGQGESEKLF
J: TRBJ2-3; V: TRBV25-1; CDR3: ASSLTHGRDTQY
J: TRBJ2-7; V: TRBV27; CDR3: ASSPNRAREQY
J: TRBJ1-2; V: TRBV6-2/TRBV6-3; CDR3: ASSRGTGGGYGYT
J: TRBJ1-5; V: TRBV9; CDR3: ASSADHNQPQH
J: TRBJ2-5; V: TRBV7-3; CDR3: ASSFSGEETQY
J: TRBJ1-2; V: TRBV4-2; CDR3: ASSQEPRLGGYT
J: TRBJ1-5; V: TRBV5-1; CDR3: ASSLLQGQPQH
J: TRBJ1-2; V: TRBV2; CDR3: ASSVGTVYGYT
J: TRBJ1-2; V: TRBV27; CDR3: ASSPTPGNHYGYT
J: TRBJ1-1; V: TRBV12-5; CDR3: ASGLGAGLNTEAF
J: TRBJ1-1; V: TRBV19; CDR3: ASSTAATGLTEAF
J: TRBJ1-6; V: TRBV6-5; CDR3: ASTKDRGLSPLH
J: TRBJ2-2; V: TRBV4-1; CDR3: ASSQDLRNTGELF
J: TRBJ1-2; V: TRBV27; CDR3: ASSISGDYGYT
J: TRBJ2-2; V: TRBV4-2; CDR3: ASSQESGGPANTGELF
J: TRBJ2-7; V: TRBV21-1; CDR3: ASSRSKEALATSYEQY
J: TRBJ1-2; V: TRBV18; CDR3: ASSPSQPTGYT
J: TRBJ2-2; V: TRBV7-9; CDR3: ASSLVSGADTGELF
J: TRBJ1-6; V: TRBV13; CDR3: ASSLSYNSPLH
J: TRBJ2-3; V: TRBV2; CDR3: ASSRQGAPFTDTQY
J: TRBJ2-7; V: TRBV7-9; CDR3: ASSHPVGIYEQY
J: TRBJ1-6; V: TRBV7-2; CDR3: ASSLQPARLVKSPLH
J: TRBJ2-3; V: TRBV27; CDR3: ASSARDRDSITDTQY
J: TRBJ1-6; V: TRBV28; CDR3: ASSLSRGTGENSPLH
J: TRBJ1-1; V: TRBV3-1/TRBV3-2; CDR3: ASSQDRNTEAF
J: TRBJ1-4; V: TRBV7-8; CDR3: ASSPLLHRDEKLF
J: TRBJ2-1; V: TRBV7-2; CDR3: ASSLAGLVNEQF
J: TRBJ2-5; V: TRBV5-1; CDR3: ASSLGPTGQETQY
J: TRBJ1-1; V: TRBV6-6; CDR3: ANSDRGNTEAF